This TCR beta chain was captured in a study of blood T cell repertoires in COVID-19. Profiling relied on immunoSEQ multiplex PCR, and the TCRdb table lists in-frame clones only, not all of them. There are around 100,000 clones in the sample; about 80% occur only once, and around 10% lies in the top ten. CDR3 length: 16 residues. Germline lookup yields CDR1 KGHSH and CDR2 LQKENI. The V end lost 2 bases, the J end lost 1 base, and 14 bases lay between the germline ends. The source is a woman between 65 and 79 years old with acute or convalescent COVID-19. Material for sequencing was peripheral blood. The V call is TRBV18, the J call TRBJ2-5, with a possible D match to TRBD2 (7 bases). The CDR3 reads CASSPSEGGAQETQYF. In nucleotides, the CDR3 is TGTGCCAGCTCACCATCTGAGGGGGGGGCCCAAGAGACCCAGTACTTC.